This T cell receptor beta chain was identified during a study of radiotherapy plus CTLA-4 blockade in lung cancer. Study-wide context: Objective responses occurred in 18% of patients; around 31% had disease control.

Germline CDR1 is MDHEN and CDR2 is SYDVKM. V lost 5 bases and J lost 5; bases outside the gene matches: 9. This CDR3 region has 18 residues. As for this clone: As yet, its antigen is unknown.

Produced via immunoSEQ multiplex PCR; TCRdb's table is partial and in-frame only. The data show approximately 98,000 clones, with about 81% seen just once and about 3.5% held by the top ten. The study, taken as a whole, reports: Early blood T cell clone dynamics, with interferon-beta, were reported to best predict response. There was expansion of tumor-derived TCR clones in blood after radiotherapy plus ipilimumab.

Specimen: peripheral blood, collected from a patient treated with radiotherapy plus ipilimumab. This chain connects TRBV28 to TRBJ2-1, with 16 positions matching TRBD2. The TCR comes from a human donor with non-small cell lung cancer who had a partial response to radiotherapy plus ipilimumab. The chain's CDR3 is CASSLPGLAGGPNNEQFF. The DNA for the CDR3 is TGTGCCAGCAGTCTCCCGGGACTAGCGGGAGGGCCAAACAATGAGCAGTTCTTC.